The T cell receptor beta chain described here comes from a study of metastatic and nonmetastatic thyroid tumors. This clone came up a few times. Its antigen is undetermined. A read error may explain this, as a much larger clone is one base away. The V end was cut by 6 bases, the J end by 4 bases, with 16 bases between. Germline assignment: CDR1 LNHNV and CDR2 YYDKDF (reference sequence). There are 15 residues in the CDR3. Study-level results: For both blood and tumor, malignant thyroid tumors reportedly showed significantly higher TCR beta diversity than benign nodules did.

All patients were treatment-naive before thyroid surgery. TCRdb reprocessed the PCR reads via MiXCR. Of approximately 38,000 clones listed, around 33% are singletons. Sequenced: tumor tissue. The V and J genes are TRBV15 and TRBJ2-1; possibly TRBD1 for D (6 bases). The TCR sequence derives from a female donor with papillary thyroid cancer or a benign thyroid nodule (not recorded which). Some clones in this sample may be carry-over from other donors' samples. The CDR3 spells CATSTGQNLYNEQFF. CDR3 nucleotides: TGTGCCACCAGTACCGGACAGAATTTATACAATGAGCAGTTCTTC.